This T cell receptor beta chain was captured in a study of T cells in pancreatic ductal adenocarcinoma. General observations from the study: Blood had more productive templates and 6 to 9-fold more unique clonotypes than tumor. This surgical cohort overrepresents the minority presenting with early-stage disease.

The CDR3 has 16 residues. V lost 1 base and J lost 2; bases outside the gene matches: 5. Germline assignment: CDR1 SGHTS and CDR2 YDEGEE. As for this clone: Antigen: not known.

Repertoires were generated with immunoSEQ multiplex PCR, while TCRdb's copy carries only in-frame clones and drops some. Seen here are approximately 9,400 clones, 67% observed once, and the top ten hold around 27%. The selected patients with pancreatic ductal adenocarcinoma had surgery but no neoadjuvant therapy. This sequence joins TRBV5-8 and TRBJ2-1, with 8 positions matching TRBD2. The sample comprised pancreatic tumor tissue. The source is a human donor with pancreatic ductal adenocarcinoma. DNA for the CDR3: TGTGCCAGCAGCTTGTTCACGGGAGGGCCCTACAATGAGCAGTTCTTC. This translates into CASSLFTGGPYNEQFF.